This TCR beta chain was retrieved from a study of blood T cells in healthy people across ages. Study results and caveats: Estimates based on one million T cells were treated as lower bounds. Per-million-T-cell TCR beta diversity fell roughly linearly with age.

This clonotype was picked up many times. No antigen is known for it. Then a second PCR, running roughly 7 to 11 cycles, was carried out with a sample-barcoded 5' primer and a J-beta primer mix. Researchers report that a template-switch adaptor with 12 random nucleotides tagged each cDNA molecule. TCRdb fed the 5' RACE reads into MiXCR, producing one record per CDR3 protein. The sample records 790,000 or so distinct CDR3 sequences, about half being singletons. At least 6 million PBMCs were isolated per sample. The CDR3 extends over 13 amino acids. Germline V gives CDR1 MGHDK, CDR2 SYGVNS. V was pared by 5 bases and J by 2 bases, with 10 bases between.

This receptor was taken from a man aged 80 or over in good health. The sample was blood. This chain connects TRBV25-1 to TRBJ2-7; possible D gene TRBD1, 5 bases. CDR3: CASSRGRPYEQYF. The CDR3 nucleotides are TGTGCCAGCAGTAGGGGTCGCCCCTACGAGCAGTACTTC.